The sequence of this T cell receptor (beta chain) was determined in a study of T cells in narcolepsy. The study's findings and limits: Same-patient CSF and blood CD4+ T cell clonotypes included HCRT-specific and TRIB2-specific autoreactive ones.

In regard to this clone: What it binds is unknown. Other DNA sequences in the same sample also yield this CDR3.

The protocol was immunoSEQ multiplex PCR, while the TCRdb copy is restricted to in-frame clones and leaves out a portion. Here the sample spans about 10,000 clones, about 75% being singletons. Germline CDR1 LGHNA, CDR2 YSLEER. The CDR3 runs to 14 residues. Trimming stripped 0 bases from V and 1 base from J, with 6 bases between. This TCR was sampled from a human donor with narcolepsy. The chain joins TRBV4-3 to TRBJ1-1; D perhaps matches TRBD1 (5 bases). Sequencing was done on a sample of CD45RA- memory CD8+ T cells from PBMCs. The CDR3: CASSQDTGNTEAFF. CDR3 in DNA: TGCGCCAGCAGCCAAGATACAGGGAACACTGAAGCTTTCTTT.